This T cell receptor (beta chain) was sequenced during a study of regulatory T cells in long-lasting Graves disease. Whole-study context: Newly diagnosed Graves' patients had taken antithyroid drugs under 3 months.

This clonotype was seen only a few times. As yet, its antigen is unknown. The time point here: newly diagnosed GD, antithyroid drugs for less than 3 months. From RNA extracted from PBMCs, the TCR library was made. V shed 2 bases and J 4 bases; nucleotides not matched to a gene: 6. The CDR3 extends over 14 amino acids. Germline lookup yields CDR1 SGHRS and CDR2 YFSETQ. Arm-PCR of CDR3 regions with iRepertoire HTBI primers generated TCR beta libraries. From the multiplex PCR reads, TCRdb called clonotypes with MiXCR, one entry per CDR3 protein. Of 500,000 or so distinct CDR3 sequences listed, 12% to 15% are singletons. General study findings and limits: Repertoires from persistent disease leaned toward TRBV28, TRBJ1-2 and TRBJ2-5.

The sample also formed part of further work on T cells in Graves' hyperthyroidism and ophthalmopathy. In that study: Graves' hyperthyroidism showing no ophthalmopathy progression within 18 months was considered stable. HTBI primers were employed in a first-round RT-PCR of the TCR CDR3.

This TCR was recovered from a woman between 50 and 59 years old with Graves disease. Sequences were derived from peripheral blood mononuclear cells (PBMCs), sampled at new diagnosis, from a patient treated with antithyroid drugs. The rearrangement links TRBV5-1 to TRBJ2-7; 7 nucleotides line up with TRBD2. CDR3 nucleotides: TGCGCCAGCAGCTTTGCGGGAGACGTTTACGAGCAGTACTTC. Translating it yields CASSFAGDVYEQYF.